One sample yielded the 21 T cell receptor beta chains listed below, sequenced in a study of monozygotic twins with inflammatory bowel disease. TCRdb re-called the 5' RACE reads; one entry per CDR3 protein, DNA not given. Its listing shows approximately 160,000 distinct CDR3 sequences. The sequenced material came from blood. The origin of the receptors is a human donor with ulcerative colitis or Crohn's disease, or a healthy co-twin of an affected twin (not recorded which).

The chain couples TRBV12-3 or TRBV12-4 to TRBJ1-1; the D call of TRBD1 rests on TCRdb alone, since no DNA is present to check it. The CDR3 sequence is 14 residues long. CDR3 amino acids: CASSMDRDNTEAFF.

The V and J genes are TRBV5-1 and TRBJ2-3; as DNA is missing, the TRBD1 call by TCRdb cannot be tested. This CDR3 spans 15 amino acids. Germline CDR1 and CDR2: SGHRS and YFSETQ. The CDR3 protein is CASATQGRYTDTQYF.

The J gene is TRBJ2-1, the V gene TRBV5-1; TCRdb outputs TRBD1, but without DNA this stays unchecked. Looked up from germline, CDR1 is SGHRS and CDR2 is YFSETQ. This CDR3 contains 15 residues. This CDR3 reads CASSSGTPAVGERFF. Drawing the rest from reference TRBV5-1 and TRBJ2-1, the complete variable domain is KAGVTQTPRYLIKTRGQQVTLSCSPISGHRSVSWYQQTPGQGLQFLFEYFSETQRNKGNFPGRFSGRQFSNSRSEMNVSTLELGDSALYLCASSSGTPAVGERFFGPGTRLTVL.

The rearrangement joins TRBV2 to TRBJ2-3; the TCRdb D gene call, TRBD2, has no DNA to confirm it. Germline V CDR1 and CDR2: SNHLY, FYNNEI. The length of the CDR3 is 16 residues. CDR3 residues: CASRGGLAAHTDTQYF.

V usage is TRBV10-3 and J usage is TRBJ2-5; as DNA is missing, the TRBD1 call by TCRdb cannot be tested. This CDR3 is built from 14 residues. CDR1 is ENHRY, CDR2 SYGVKD, per germline. CDR3 in amino acids: CAISPDTGKETQYF.

The V gene is TRBV6-2 or TRBV6-3, the J gene TRBJ2-4. This CDR3 region has 13 residues. Germline V gene sequence: CDR1 MNHEY, CDR2 SVGEGT. CDR3: CASSPRLKNIQYF.

The chain is built from TRBV3-1 and TRBJ2-2; TCRdb's D call of TRBD1 is untestable without DNA. Per the germline V gene, CDR1 is LGHDT and CDR2 is YNNKEL (reference sequence). The CDR3 is 15 amino acids. CDR3 sequence: CASSLQWDLTGELFF.

The chain joins TRBV7-6 to TRBJ2-3; TCRdb outputs TRBD2, but without DNA this stays unchecked. This CDR3 spans 18 amino acids. Germline loops: CDR1 SGHVS, CDR2 FNYEAQ. Here the CDR3 reads CASSPYGTSGGSTDTQYF.

The chain recombines TRBV4-3 with TRBJ2-7; the TCRdb call, TRBD1, lacks DNA for checking. Germline-derived CDR1 and CDR2 are LGHNA and YSLEER. There are 16 residues in the CDR3. The CDR3 spells CASSLGDRGAVYEQYF.

The chain uses TRBV4-1 and TRBJ2-7; the TCRdb D gene call, TRBD2, has no DNA to confirm it. This CDR3 is 16 amino acids long. Germline V gene sequence: CDR1 MGHRA, CDR2 YSYEKL. The CDR3 region is CASSQILAGFSYEQYF.

V gene TRBV5-1 combines with J gene TRBJ1-2; TCRdb gives TRBD1 as the D gene, but with no DNA this cannot be confirmed. Germline V CDR1 and CDR2: SGHRS, YFSETQ. This CDR3 spans 13 amino acids. This CDR3 is CASSLTGSYGYTF.

The chain carries TRBV6-1 and TRBJ1-2; absent DNA, TCRdb's TRBD1 call cannot be checked. The V gene's germline CDR1 is MNHNS and CDR2 SASEGT. The CDR3 length is 12 residues. The CDR3 loop is CARGGVSYGYTF.

The chain couples TRBV5-1 to TRBJ2-2; TCRdb selects TRBD2, and the lack of DNA leaves this call unchecked. CDR3 length: 15 residues. Germline loops: CDR1 SGHRS, CDR2 YFSETQ. CDR3 amino acids: CASSTSGGVAGELFF. The variable domain in full, completed from reference TRBV5-1 and TRBJ2-2, reads KAGVTQTPRYLIKTRGQQVTLSCSPISGHRSVSWYQQTPGQGLQFLFEYFSETQRNKGNFPGRFSGRQFSNSRSEMNVSTLELGDSALYLCASSTSGGVAGELFFGEGSRLTVL.

The chain employs TRBV5-1 and TRBJ2-2. CDR1 is SGHRS and CDR2 is YFSETQ in the germline V gene. The CDR3 length is 13 residues. The CDR3 spells CASSFAELGELFF.

The V gene is TRBV20-1, the J gene TRBJ2-7; TCRdb lists TRBD2, though no DNA is available to test this call. CDR3 size: 13 residues. The germline V gene encodes CDR1 DFQATT and CDR2 SNEGSKA (reference sequence). CDR3 amino acids: CSALTSLEHEQYF.

CDR3: CASSLRWTQETQYF. The chain employs TRBV5-1 and TRBJ2-5. The germline CDR1 and CDR2 sequences are SGHRS and YFSETQ. The CDR3 totals 14 residues.

The chain carries TRBV20-1 and TRBJ1-1; without DNA, the TCRdb call of TRBD1 cannot be checked. The CDR3 runs 14 residues. From germline, CDR1 is DFQATT and CDR2 SNEGSKA (reference sequence). The CDR3 protein is CSARVGVGGTEAFF.

The chain employs TRBV5-1 and TRBJ2-5; absent DNA, TCRdb's TRBD2 call cannot be checked. Germline assignment: CDR1 SGHRS and CDR2 YFSETQ. This CDR3 contains 15 residues. CDR3 protein: CASSQGGLGGETQYF.

The CDR3 sequence: CASSLDAALNSPLHF. V usage is TRBV5-1 and J usage is TRBJ1-6. CDR3 size: 15 residues. Germline values: CDR1 SGHRS, CDR2 YFSETQ.

The rearrangement joins TRBV6-1 to TRBJ2-5; as DNA is missing, the TRBD2 call by TCRdb cannot be tested. The CDR3 runs 16 residues. Per the germline V gene, CDR1 is MNHNS and CDR2 is SASEGT. The CDR3 spells CASSPVGTSNRETQYF.

The rearrangement links TRBV5-1 to TRBJ2-1; no DNA is available, so the TRBD1 call from TCRdb remains unchecked. Per the germline V gene, CDR1 is SGHRS and CDR2 is YFSETQ. The CDR3 is made up of 15 amino acids. CDR3 sequence: CASSLEGGSYNEQFF.